The next 17 T cell receptor beta chains were all read from a single sample in a study of post-analysis software for immune sequencing data. Study-level findings and limits: TRBV segments more frequent in patients than in controls numbered several and included TRBV5-6, TRBV5-1 and TRBV20-1.

TCR beta libraries were prepared from cDNA with unique molecular identifiers. One entry per CDR3 protein, called by TCRdb with MiXCR from the PCR reads. The sample holds under 900,000 distinct CDR3 sequences, roughly 50% seen once. These TCRs' antigens remain unknown. The material sequenced was blood. These receptors were taken from a girl under 18 with multiple sclerosis.

The sample holds a few counts of this clonotype. The chain joins TRBV20-1 to TRBJ2-5; TRBD2 agrees at 7 bases. After removal of 3 bases from V and 2 bases from J, the junction contained 9 bases not matched to a gene. From germline, CDR1 is DFQATT and CDR2 SNEGSKA (reference sequence). CDR3 length equals 15 residues. The DNA for the CDR3 is TGCAGTGCTAGTGGGGGGGGAGTCCCACAAGAGACCCAGTACTTC. It yields the protein CSASGGGVPQETQYF.

The chain is built from TRBV7-9 and TRBJ2-7; D gene ambiguous. Germline CDR1 and CDR2: SEHNR and FQNEAQ (reference sequence). V was clipped by 5 bases and J by 2 bases, with 7 bases between them. The CDR3 is 12 amino acids. CDR3: CASSQQTYEQYF. In DNA form, the CDR3 reads TGTGCCAGCAGCCAACAGACCTACGAGCAGTACTTC.

A few counts support this clonotype. The chain employs TRBV10-3 and TRBJ2-1; D perhaps matches TRBD2 (5 bases). The length of the CDR3 is 12 residues. Deletions cut 8 bases from V and 6 bases from J, with 11 bases between. The germline CDR1 and CDR2 sequences are ENHRY and SYGVKD. The chain's CDR3 is CAIADWSNEQFF. CDR3 nucleotide sequence: TGTGCCATCGCGGACTGGTCCAATGAGCAGTTCTTC.

This clonotype occurred once. The V call is TRBV6-5, the J call TRBJ2-1; a weak D match, TRBD2 (6 bases). The CDR3 is 16 residues long. The V gene lost 1 base and the J gene lost 5 bases, with 15 bases spanning the gap. CDR1 is MNHEY, CDR2 SVGAGI, per germline. CDR3 in amino acids: CASSYFGGILNNEQFF. The CDR3 DNA follows: TGTGCCAGCAGTTACTTTGGGGGGATTTTAAACAATGAGCAGTTCTTC.

This clonotype was counted a single time. CDR3 loop: CASSINRGSSYEQYF. CDR3 bases: TGTGCCAGCAGTATAAATCGGGGGTCCTCCTACGAGCAGTACTTC. The chain uses TRBV6-5 and TRBJ2-7; a weak D match, TRBD2 (6 bases). Per germline, CDR1 MNHEY and CDR2 SVGAGI. V lost 5 bases and J 0 bases, leaving 14 bases between the germline ends. This CDR3 is 15 amino acids long.

This clonotype appeared a few times. The chain has TRBV7-9 and TRBJ2-5, with 10 bases fitting TRBD2. The J segment lost 11 bases and the V segment lost 4 bases, leaving 19 bases of the junction unmatched. CDR3 length: 17 amino acids. Germline V gene data show CDR1 as SEHNR and CDR2 as FQNEAQ (reference sequence). The CDR3: CASSSQVLSGGDNEQYF. CDR3 nucleotides: TGTGCCAGCAGCTCCCAAGTTCTGAGCGGGGGGGACAATGAGCAGTACTTC.

V is TRBV29-1 and J is TRBJ1-5, with D possibly being TRBD1 (6 bases). The germline CDR1 and CDR2 sequences are SQVTM and ANQGSEA. This CDR3 has 20 residues. Between the trimmed V and J ends, which lost 1 base and 3 bases, there was a span of 28 bases. CDR3 nucleotides: TGCAGCGTTGAAGTGGGGGACAAACTTGGGGCCCCTTGGTTCAATCAGCCCCAGCATTTT. Translation: CSVEVGDKLGAPWFNQPQHF.

The chain carries TRBV12-3 or TRBV12-4 and TRBJ2-7, with D perhaps TRBD1 (5 bases). This CDR3 region has 14 residues. V was pared by 5 bases and J by 4 bases, with 15 bases between. The CDR3: CASSLGHGDYEQYF. The CDR3 coding sequence is TGTGCCAGCAGTCTAGGACACGGCGATTACGAGCAGTACTTC.

The chain recombines TRBV9 with TRBJ2-1; a weak D match, TRBD2 (6 bases). In germline, CDR1 is SGDLS, CDR2 YYNGEE. Trimming took off 0 bases at V and 9 bases at J, with 13 bases between the two ends. The CDR3 contains 14 residues. CDR3 coding DNA: TGTGCCAGCAGCGTAGACGGGGGTTCGGGTGAGCAGTTCTTC. It is translated as CASSVDGGSGEQFF.

This chain links TRBV12-5 with TRBJ1-5; 8 bases are a match to TRBD1. Germline CDR1 LGHNT, CDR2 FRNRAP. The CDR3 is 16 residues long. The ends lost 6 bases at V and 7 bases at J; junction bases unmatched: 14. CDR3 sequence: CASGPTTGDQRQPQHF. CDR3 DNA sequence: TGTGCTAGTGGACCTACGACAGGGGATCAGAGACAGCCCCAGCATTTT.

The V gene is TRBV3-1, the J gene TRBJ2-2, with D maybe TRBD2 (5 bases). Trimming left V 4 bases short and J 6 bases short, with 18 bases between. Germline values: CDR1 LGHDT, CDR2 YNNKEL (reference sequence). The CDR3 length is 16 residues. The CDR3: CASSLKSTRGPGELFF. For the CDR3, the DNA is TGTGCCAGCAGCCTCAAGTCGACACGCGGGCCCGGGGAGCTGTTTTTT.

The genes are TRBV4-1 and TRBJ1-2; unclear D gene. Germline CDR1 and CDR2: MGHRA and YSYEKL. The CDR3 has 15 amino acids. Trimming pared 0 bases from V and 6 bases from J, leaving 14 bases between. The CDR3 bases are TGCGCCAGCAGCCAAGAGGGGAGGAGCCTCCATGGCTACACCTTC. Translated, it gives CASSQEGRSLHGYTF.

The chain joins TRBV20-1 to TRBJ2-7; a possible D gene is TRBD2 (5 bases). Germline V gives CDR1 DFQATT, CDR2 SNEGSKA (reference sequence). This CDR3 has 13 residues. V lost 3 bases, J lost 0 bases, and 9 bases lay in between. CDR3 in amino acids: CSASPRASYEQYF. The CDR3 DNA reads as TGCAGTGCTAGTCCGCGGGCCTCCTACGAGCAGTACTTC.

V and J are TRBV7-6 and TRBJ2-4; D may be TRBD2 (6 bases). The J call may be in error: the DNA end matches TRBJ2-7 better. This CDR3 is built from 15 residues. Germline V gives CDR1 SGHVS, CDR2 FNYEAQ. The CDR3 DNA reads TGTGCCAGCAGCCCAGATGCGGGCGCGGGGTACGAGCAGTACTTC. Translating gives CASSPDAGAGYEQYF.

The chain joins TRBV15 to TRBJ1-2, with TRBD1 as a possible D gene (5 bases). The CDR3 sequence is 13 residues long. Germline CDR1 is LNHNV and CDR2 is YYDKDF (reference sequence). V gave up 3 bases and J gave up 4 bases, with 9 bases separating them. The CDR3 region is CATSSVGPYGYTF. The CDR3 DNA is TGTGCCACCAGCAGCGTGGGGCCCTATGGCTACACCTTC.

This clonotype was seen only a few times. CDR3 nucleotide sequence: TGTGCCAGCTCGACAAACCCAGAGACCCAGTACTTC. This encodes CASSTNPETQYF. The V call is TRBV5-6, the J call TRBJ2-5; D is unresolved. This CDR3 comprises 12 residues. The germline V gene has CDR1 SGHDT and CDR2 YYEEEE. V dropped 7 bases and J dropped 4 bases, with 11 bases sitting between them.

This clonotype showed up just once. The chain couples TRBV12-3 or TRBV12-4 to TRBJ1-2, with TRBD1 identical over 9 bases. The CDR3 runs 15 residues. The junction had 13 bases not matched to a gene; V was cut back by 5 bases and J by 9 bases. The CDR3 DNA is TGTGCCAGCAGTCTGCCGGGACAGGGTGTATTTAGCTACACCTTC. Amino acids: CASSLPGQGVFSYTF.